Listed below are T cell receptor beta chains from one sample, sequenced in a study of control samples from healthy donors and cancer patients. Profiling relied on immunoSEQ multiplex PCR, and the TCRdb table lists in-frame clones only, not all of them. The repertoire holds approximately 100,000 clones, with less than 85% as singletons. Sequenced sample: PBMCs. The source of these receptors is a man between 65 and 79 years old with lung cancer. The CDR3 runs from the conserved cysteine through the conserved F or W.

J | V | CDR3
TRBJ1-4 | TRBV27 | CASSTTGEKLFF
TRBJ1-3 | TRBV9 | CASSSLWGKVGNTIYF
TRBJ1-2 | TRBV5-1 | CASSPNGQGNYGYTF
TRBJ2-7 | TRBV11-3 | CASSLRQPQCHYEQYF
TRBJ2-4 | TRBV19 | CASSGGQGHKNIQYF
TRBJ2-7 | TRBV5-1 | CASSPGARDEQYF
TRBJ2-3 | TRBV27 | CASSSSGLTQYF
TRBJ2-1 | TRBV2 | CASSEQLAHYNEQFF
TRBJ2-6 | TRBV2 | CASSEALGQVRRGANVLTF
TRBJ2-1 | TRBV6-5 | CASSYGLRGRNEQFF
TRBJ2-1 | TRBV7-2 | CASSSAVQGGPYNEQFF
TRBJ1-4 | TRBV5-1 | CASSTGQGAGTNEKLFF
TRBJ1-2 | TRBV18 | CASTDRPNYGYTF
TRBJ2-3 | TRBV6-5 | CASSYSTAGGDTQYF
TRBJ2-7 | TRBV5-8 | CASSWGDSSYEQYF
TRBJ1-3 | TRBV30 | CAWRPGTGIIHSSGNTIYF
TRBJ2-1 | TRBV30 | CAWKLAGVEQFF
TRBJ2-7 | TRBV6-1 | CASSEMGLPYEQYF
TRBJ2-1 | TRBV27 | CASSLRYGWDRDSNEQFF
TRBJ2-3 | TRBV10-2 | CASGPSSTDTQYF
TRBJ2-1 | TRBV27 | CASRTVLSRYNEQFF
TRBJ2-2 | TRBV5-1 | CASSRTRTQPDTGELFF
TRBJ2-5 | TRBV18 | CASSPDSDVETQYF
TRBJ2-7 | TRBV5-6 | CASTARGLSYEQYF
TRBJ2-2 | TRBV14 | CASRRQAYTGELFF
TRBJ2-1 | TRBV29-1 | CSGNRGRSEQFF
TRBJ1-4 | TRBV6-5 | CASRGGREWEKLFF
TRBJ2-7 | TRBV28 | CASSSPGQGLREQYF
TRBJ1-2 | TRBV24-1 | CATSDSEGLVRGYTF
TRBJ2-7 | TRBV4-3 | CASSQEGNSPYEQYF
TRBJ2-7 | TRBV14 | CASSPFWTSGYPYEQYF
TRBJ1-2 | TRBV6-5 | CASSRQAENYGYTF
TRBJ2-1 | TRBV10-2 | CASSERSGENWNEQFF
TRBJ1-1 | TRBV19 | CASSADGDTEAFF